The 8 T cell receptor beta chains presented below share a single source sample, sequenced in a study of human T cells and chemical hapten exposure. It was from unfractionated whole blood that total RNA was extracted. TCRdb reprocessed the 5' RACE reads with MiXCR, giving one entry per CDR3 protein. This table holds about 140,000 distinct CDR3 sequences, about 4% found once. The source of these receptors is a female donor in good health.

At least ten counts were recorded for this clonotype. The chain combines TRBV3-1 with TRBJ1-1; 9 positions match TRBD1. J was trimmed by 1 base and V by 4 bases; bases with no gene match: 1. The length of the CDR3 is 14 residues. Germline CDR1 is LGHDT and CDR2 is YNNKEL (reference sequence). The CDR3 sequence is CASSRDRANTEAFF. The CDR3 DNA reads TGTGCCAGCAGCCGGGACAGGGCGAACACTGAAGCTTTCTTT.

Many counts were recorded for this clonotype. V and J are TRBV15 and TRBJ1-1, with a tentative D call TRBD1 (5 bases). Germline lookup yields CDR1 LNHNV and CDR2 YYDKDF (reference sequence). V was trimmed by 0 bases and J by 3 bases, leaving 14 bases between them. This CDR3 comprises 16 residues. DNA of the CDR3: TGTGCCACCAGCAGAGACGCGGCAGGGCGGGACACTGAAGCTTTCTTT. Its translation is CATSRDAAGRDTEAFF.

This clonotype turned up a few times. CDR3 sequence reads: CASSSVGGTYSDEQFF. The DNA of the CDR3 is TGTGCCAGCAGCTCTGTAGGAGGGACGTATTCGGATGAGCAGTTCTTC. The rearrangement uses TRBV7-2 and TRBJ2-1; D is perhaps TRBD2 (6 bases). Germline CDR1 is SGHTA and CDR2 is FQGNSA. V dropped 4 bases and J dropped 8 bases, with 21 bases sitting between them. The CDR3 is 16 amino acids.

The CDR3 reads CASSFRFGPNEAFF. In DNA form, the CDR3 reads TGTGCCAGCAGCTTTCGCTTCGGGCCCAATGAAGCTTTCTTT. The gene calls are TRBV7-9 and TRBJ1-1; no definite D call. V gave up 3 bases and J gave up 7 bases, with 15 bases separating them. CDR3 size: 14 residues. Per the germline V gene, CDR1 is SEHNR and CDR2 is FQNEAQ (reference sequence).

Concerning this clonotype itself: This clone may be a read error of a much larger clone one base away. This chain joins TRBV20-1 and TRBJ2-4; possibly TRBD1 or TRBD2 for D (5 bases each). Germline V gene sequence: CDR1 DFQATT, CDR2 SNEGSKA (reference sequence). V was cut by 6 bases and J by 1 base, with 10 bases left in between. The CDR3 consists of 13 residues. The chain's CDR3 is CSAGDRAKNIQYF. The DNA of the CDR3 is TGCAGTGCCGGGGACCGGGCCAAAAACATTCAGTACTTC.

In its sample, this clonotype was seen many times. The CDR3 is CASSSRIPDTQYF. In DNA form, the CDR3 reads TGTGCCAGCAGCTCTCGGATCCCAGATACGCAGTATTTT. The chain uses TRBV7-6 and TRBJ2-3; no reliable D call. The V gene lost 4 bases and the J gene lost 4 bases, with 9 bases spanning the gap. CDR1 is SGHVS, CDR2 FNYEAQ, per germline. This CDR3 spans 13 amino acids.

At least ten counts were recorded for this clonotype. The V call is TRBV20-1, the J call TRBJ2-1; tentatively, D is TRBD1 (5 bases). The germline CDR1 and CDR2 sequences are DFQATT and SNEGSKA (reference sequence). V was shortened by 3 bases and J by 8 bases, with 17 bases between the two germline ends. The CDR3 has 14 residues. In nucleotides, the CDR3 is TGCAGTGCTAGCGGGCCTTACAGGTCCGATGAGCAGTTCTTC. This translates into CSASGPYRSDEQFF.

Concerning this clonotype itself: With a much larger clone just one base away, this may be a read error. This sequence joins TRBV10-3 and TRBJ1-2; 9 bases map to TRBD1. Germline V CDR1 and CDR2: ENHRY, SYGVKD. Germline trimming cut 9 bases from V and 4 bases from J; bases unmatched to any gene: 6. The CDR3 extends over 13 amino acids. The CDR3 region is CAIQGQGGYGYTF. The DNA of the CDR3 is TGTGCCATACAGGGACAGGGCGGCTATGGCTACACCTTC.